This T cell receptor beta chain derives from a study of post-analysis software for immune sequencing data. Overall study: Disease courses included relapsing-remitting, secondary progressive and progressive-relapsing multiple sclerosis.

Study findings and constraints: Relative to controls, patients had roughly five TRBV segments at higher frequency, with TRBV5-6, TRBV5-1 and TRBV20-1 among these. The study found significantly lower normalized Chao1 diversity in multiple sclerosis patients than in controls.

In regard to this clonotype: What it binds is unknown.

The CDR3 has 10 amino acids. Germline assignment: CDR1 MNHNY and CDR2 SVGAGI (reference sequence). Trimming pared 8 bases from V and 3 bases from J, leaving 5 bases between. Incorporated into the TCR beta cDNA libraries were unique molecular identifiers, which served to reduce PCR and sequencing biases. Starting from approximately 0.95 to 9.8 million T cells, the study yielded 460,000 or so cDNA molecules. In TCRdb, the PCR reads were re-called with MiXCR into one record per CDR3 protein. The profile shows fewer than 850,000 distinct CDR3 sequences, just over 45% of them singletons. The chain links TRBV6-6 to TRBJ2-7; no clear D. Sequenced input: blood. The clonotype was recovered from a girl aged 5-17 years with multiple sclerosis. CDR3 DNA: TGTGCCAGCGCCAGCTACGAGCAGTACTTC. Translation gives CASASYEQYF.